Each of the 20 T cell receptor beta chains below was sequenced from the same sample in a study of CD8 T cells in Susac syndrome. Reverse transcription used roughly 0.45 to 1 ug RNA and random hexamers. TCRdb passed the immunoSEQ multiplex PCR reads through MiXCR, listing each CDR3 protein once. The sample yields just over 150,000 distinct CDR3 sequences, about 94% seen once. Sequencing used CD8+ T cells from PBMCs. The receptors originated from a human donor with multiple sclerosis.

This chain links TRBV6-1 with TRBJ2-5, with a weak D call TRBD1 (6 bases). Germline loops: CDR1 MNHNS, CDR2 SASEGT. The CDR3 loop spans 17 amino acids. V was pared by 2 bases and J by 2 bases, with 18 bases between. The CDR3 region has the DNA TGTGCCAGCAGTGAAACAAAAGGACAGTCACCGCAAGAGACCCAGTACTTC. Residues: CASSETKGQSPQETQYF.

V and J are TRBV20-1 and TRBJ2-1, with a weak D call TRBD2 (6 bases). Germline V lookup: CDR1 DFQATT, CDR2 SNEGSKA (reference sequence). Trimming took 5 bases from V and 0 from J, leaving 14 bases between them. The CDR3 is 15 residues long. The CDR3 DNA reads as TGCAGTGCTTACCCATTGGGGGGCTCCTACAATGAGCAGTTCTTC. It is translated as CSAYPLGGSYNEQFF.

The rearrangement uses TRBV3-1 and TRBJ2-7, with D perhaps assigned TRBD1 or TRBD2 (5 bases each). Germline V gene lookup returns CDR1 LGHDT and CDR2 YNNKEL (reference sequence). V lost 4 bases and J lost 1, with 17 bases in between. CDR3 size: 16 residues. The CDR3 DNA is TGTGCCAGCAGCCCCCCTAAGGGCAGGGAGTCCTACGAGCAGTACTTC. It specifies CASSPPKGRESYEQYF.

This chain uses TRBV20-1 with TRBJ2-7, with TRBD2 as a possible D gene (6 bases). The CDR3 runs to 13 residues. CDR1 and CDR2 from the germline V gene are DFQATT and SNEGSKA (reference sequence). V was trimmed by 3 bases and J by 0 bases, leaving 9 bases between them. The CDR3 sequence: CSARDGSSYEQYF. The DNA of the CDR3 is TGCAGTGCTAGGGACGGGAGCTCCTACGAGCAGTACTTC.

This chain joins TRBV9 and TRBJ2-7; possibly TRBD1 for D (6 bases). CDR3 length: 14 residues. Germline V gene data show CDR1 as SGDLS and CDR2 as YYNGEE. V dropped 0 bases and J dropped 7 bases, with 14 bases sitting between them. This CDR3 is CASSVGDRKGEQYF. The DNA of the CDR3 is TGTGCCAGCAGCGTAGGTGACAGGAAGGGAGAGCAGTACTTC.

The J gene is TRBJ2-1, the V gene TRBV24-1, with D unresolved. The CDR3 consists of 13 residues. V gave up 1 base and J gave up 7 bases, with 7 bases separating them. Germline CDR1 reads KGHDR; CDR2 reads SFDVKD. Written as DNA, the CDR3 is TGTGCCACCAGTGATTTCGCCGAAAATGAGCAGTTCTTC. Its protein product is CATSDFAENEQFF.

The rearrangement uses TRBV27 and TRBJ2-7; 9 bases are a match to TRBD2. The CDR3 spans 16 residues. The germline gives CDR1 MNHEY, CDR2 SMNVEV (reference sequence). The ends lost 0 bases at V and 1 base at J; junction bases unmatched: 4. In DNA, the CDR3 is TGTGCCAGCAGTTTATCTCCTAGCGGGGCGTCCTACGAGCAGTACTTC. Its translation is CASSLSPSGASYEQYF.

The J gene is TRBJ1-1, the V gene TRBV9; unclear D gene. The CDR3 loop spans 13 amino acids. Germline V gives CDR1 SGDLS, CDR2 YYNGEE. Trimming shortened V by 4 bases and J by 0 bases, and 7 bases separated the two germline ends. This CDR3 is CASSTKLNTEAFF. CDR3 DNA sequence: TGTGCCAGCAGCACTAAGTTGAACACTGAAGCTTTCTTT.

CDR3 sequence: CASSSGGLAYEQYF. The CDR3 DNA sequence: TGTGCCAGCAGTTCCGGGGGGTTAGCCTACGAGCAGTACTTC. The V and J genes are TRBV27 and TRBJ2-7, with 7 positions matching TRBD2. The J segment lost 2 bases and the V segment lost 4 bases, leaving 5 bases of the junction unmatched. CDR3 length: 14 residues. In germline, CDR1 is MNHEY, CDR2 SMNVEV (reference sequence).

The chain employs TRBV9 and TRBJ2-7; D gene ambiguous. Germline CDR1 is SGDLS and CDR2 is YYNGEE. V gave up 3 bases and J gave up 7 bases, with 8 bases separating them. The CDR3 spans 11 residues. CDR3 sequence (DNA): TGTGCCAGCAGCGCCCAAGGGGAGCAGTACTTC. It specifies CASSAQGEQYF.

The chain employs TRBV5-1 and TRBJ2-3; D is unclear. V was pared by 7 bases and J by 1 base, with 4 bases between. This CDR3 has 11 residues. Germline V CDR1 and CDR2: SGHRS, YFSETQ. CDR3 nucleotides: TGCGCCAGCTATGGCACAGATACGCAGTATTTT. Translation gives CASYGTDTQYF.

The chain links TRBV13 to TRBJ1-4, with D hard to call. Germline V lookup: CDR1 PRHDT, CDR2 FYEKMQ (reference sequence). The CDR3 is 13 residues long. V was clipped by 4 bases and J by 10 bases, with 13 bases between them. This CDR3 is CASSSSGFGKLFF. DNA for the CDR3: TGTGCCAGCAGCTCTTCCGGTTTCGGAAAACTGTTTTTT. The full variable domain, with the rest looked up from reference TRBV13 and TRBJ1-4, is AAGVIQSPRHLIKEKRETATLKCYPIPRHDTVYWYQQGPGQDPQFLISFYEKMQSDKGSIPDRFSAQQFSDYHSELNMSSLELGDSALYFCASSSSGFGKLFFGSGTQLSVL.

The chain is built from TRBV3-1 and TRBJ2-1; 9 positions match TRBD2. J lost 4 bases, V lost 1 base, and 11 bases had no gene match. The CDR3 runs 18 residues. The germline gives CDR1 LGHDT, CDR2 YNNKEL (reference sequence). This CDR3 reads CASSQVAGVRGGYNEQFF. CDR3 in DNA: TGTGCCAGCAGCCAAGTAGCGGGAGTACGGGGGGGGTACAATGAGCAGTTCTTC.

The CDR3, as DNA: TGTGCCAGCAGCTTAGCGCGGCAAGATAATGAGCAGTTCTTC. This gives the protein CASSLARQDNEQFF. The chain joins TRBV7-6 to TRBJ2-1, with no clear D. The CDR3 is 14 amino acids. Trimming left V 0 bases short and J 7 bases short, with 10 bases between. Germline CDR1 is SGHVS and CDR2 is FNYEAQ.

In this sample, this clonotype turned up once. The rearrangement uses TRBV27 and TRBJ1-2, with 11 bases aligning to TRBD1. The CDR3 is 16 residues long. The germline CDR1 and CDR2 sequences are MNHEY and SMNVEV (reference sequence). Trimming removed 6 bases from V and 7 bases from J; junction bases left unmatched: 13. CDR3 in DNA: TGTGCCAGCAGGGAATTATCCGGGACAGGGGGAGGTGGCTACACCTTC. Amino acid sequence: CASRELSGTGGGGYTF.

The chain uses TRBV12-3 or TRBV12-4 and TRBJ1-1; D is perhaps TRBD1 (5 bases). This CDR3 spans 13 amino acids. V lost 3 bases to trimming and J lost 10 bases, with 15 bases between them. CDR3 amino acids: CASSFGLPGGAFF. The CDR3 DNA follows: TGTGCCAGCAGTTTTGGGCTCCCCGGGGGAGCTTTCTTT.

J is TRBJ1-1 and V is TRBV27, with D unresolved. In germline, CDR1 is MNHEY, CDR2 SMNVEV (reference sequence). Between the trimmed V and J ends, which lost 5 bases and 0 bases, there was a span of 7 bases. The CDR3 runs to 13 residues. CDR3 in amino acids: CASSKQVNTEAFF. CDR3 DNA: TGTGCCAGCAGTAAGCAGGTGAACACTGAAGCTTTCTTT.

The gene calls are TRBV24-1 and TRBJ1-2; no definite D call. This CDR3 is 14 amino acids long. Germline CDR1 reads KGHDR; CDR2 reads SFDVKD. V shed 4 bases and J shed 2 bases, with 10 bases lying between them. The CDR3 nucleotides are TGTGCCACCAGTGACCGGTGGACGAACTATGGCTACACCTTC. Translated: CATSDRWTNYGYTF.

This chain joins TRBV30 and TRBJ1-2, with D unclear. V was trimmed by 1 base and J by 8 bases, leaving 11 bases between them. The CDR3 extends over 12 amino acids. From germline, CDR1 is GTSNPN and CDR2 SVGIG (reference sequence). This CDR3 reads CAWSEAAEGYTF. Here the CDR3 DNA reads TGTGCCTGGAGTGAGGCAGCGGAGGGCTACACCTTC.

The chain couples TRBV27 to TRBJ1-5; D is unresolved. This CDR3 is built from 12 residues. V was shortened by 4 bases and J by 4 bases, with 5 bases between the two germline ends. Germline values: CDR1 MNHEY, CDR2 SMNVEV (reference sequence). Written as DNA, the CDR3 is TGTGCCAGCAGTTCTCTTAATCAGCCCCAGCATTTT. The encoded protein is CASSSLNQPQHF.